The T cell receptor beta chain under discussion was sequenced for a study of T-cell memory formation after mild COVID-19. Study details: TCR clusters mostly belonged to single donors.

TCR alpha and TCR beta cDNA libraries carrying sample barcodes and UMIs were produced by 5'RACE using constant-segment primers. Each CDR3 protein is one row after TCRdb ran MiXCR on the 5' RACE reads. The sample yields about 340,000 distinct CDR3 sequences, roughly 15% seen once. The CDR3 is made up of 13 amino acids. Germline trimming cut 3 bases from V and 7 bases from J; bases unmatched to any gene: 6. This clonotype was seen ten or more times. This sequence originates from a young man who had mild COVID-19 (a few samples of this study predate the infection). Cell type and time point are not known. Sequenced: PBMCs or a T cell subset sorted from them (not recorded which). The rearrangement links TRBV12-3 or TRBV12-4 to TRBJ2-7; the match to TRBD2 covers 7 bases. Written as DNA, the CDR3 is TGTGCCAGCAGTTTTGTCCCCGGGGGGGAGCAGTACTTC. Encoded protein: CASSFVPGGEQYF.